Listed here are 10 T cell receptor beta chains from one sample, sequenced in a study of cytomegalovirus exposure and HLA in healthy donors. It was with 60 Vbeta and 13 Jbeta primers that the PCR ran. Clones were sequenced by immunoSEQ multiplex PCR, and TCRdb holds only the in-frame ones, with some missing. Here the sample spans about 140,000 clones, 55% to 80% being singletons. The specimen sequenced was PBMCs. All receptors derive from a human donor in good health.

The V and J genes are TRBV23-1 and TRBJ1-1; D call uncertain. TRBV23-1 is treated as an ORF (open reading frame) with a function not yet certain. The CDR3 consists of 14 residues. V dropped 6 bases and J dropped 5 bases, with 16 bases sitting between them. The CDR3: CASSRLVEWTEAFF. CDR3 bases: TGCGCCAGCAGCCGGTTAGTAGAATGGACTGAAGCTTTCTTT.

J is TRBJ2-7 and V is TRBV10-1, with 13 bases that match TRBD2. Germline V gene lookup returns CDR1 WNHNN and CDR2 SYGVQD (reference sequence). The ends lost 10 bases at V and 6 bases at J; junction bases unmatched: 3. The CDR3 spans 12 residues. The CDR3 sequence is CAIGTSGTEQYF. Written as DNA, the CDR3 is TGCGCCATCGGGACTAGCGGGACCGAGCAGTACTTC.

The V and J genes are TRBV6-7 and TRBJ1-3, with 9 bases that match TRBD1. TRBV6-7 qualifies as an ORF whose function is uncertain. The J segment lost 5 bases and the V segment lost 4 bases, leaving 9 bases of the junction unmatched. The CDR3 is made up of 16 amino acids. The chain's CDR3 is CASSSQRTGARNTIYF. The CDR3 bases are TGTGCCAGCAGTTCTCAGAGGACAGGGGCCCGAAACACCATATATTTT.

The rearrangement links TRBV29-1 to TRBJ1-2; a possible D gene is TRBD1 (6 bases). The CDR3 is made up of 14 amino acids. V was trimmed by 7 bases and J by 0 bases, leaving 15 bases between them. Germline CDR1 SQVTM, CDR2 ANQGSEA. The CDR3 bases are TGCAGCGCCCACCCGACAGGAACTAACTATGGCTACACCTTC. It yields the protein CSAHPTGTNYGYTF.

J is TRBJ2-1 and V is TRBV7-9, with TRBD2 matching over 15 bases. Germline V lookup: CDR1 SEHNR, CDR2 FQNEAQ (reference sequence). CDR3 length equals 18 residues. The V gene end was trimmed by 4 bases and the J gene end by 1 base; junction bases not matched to a gene: 5. This CDR3 reads CASSSPGLAGGSYNEQFF. The CDR3 DNA reads TGTGCCAGCAGCTCACCGGGACTAGCGGGAGGATCCTACAATGAGCAGTTCTTC.

This clone was counted a single time. This chain connects TRBV13 to TRBJ1-1; weak D call: TRBD1 (6 bases). Germline V gene sequence: CDR1 PRHDT, CDR2 FYEKMQ (reference sequence). This CDR3 is 17 amino acids long. Trimming removed 3 bases from V and 8 bases from J, with 25 bases in between. As DNA, the CDR3 is TGTGCCAGCAGCTTTCCTCCTACGTGGGACACACGACGGGAAGCTTTCTTT. Protein product: CASSFPPTWDTRREAFF.

The CDR3 DNA is TGCGCCAGCAGCCAAGGGACAGGGACTCACGAGCAGTACTTC. Translation gives CASSQGTGTHEQYF. The V and J genes are TRBV4-3 and TRBJ2-7; 8 bases fit TRBD1. Germline CDR1 and CDR2: LGHNA and YSLEER. J gave up 5 bases and V 1 base, and 4 bases lay outside the gene matches. This CDR3 comprises 14 residues.

V gene TRBV28 combines with J gene TRBJ1-6; the match to TRBD1 covers 7 bases. The ends lost 6 bases at V and 7 bases at J; junction bases unmatched: 9. From germline, CDR1 is MDHEN and CDR2 SYDVKM. This CDR3 is 15 amino acids long. CDR3: CASRNPGQLNSPLHF. CDR3 bases: TGTGCCAGCAGGAACCCGGGACAGCTCAATTCACCCCTCCACTTT.

V and J are TRBV5-5 and TRBJ2-5, with 8 bases identical to TRBD2. Germline CDR1 SGHKS, CDR2 YYEKEE (reference sequence). Trimming cost V 1 base and J 2 bases; bases outside gene matches: 1. The CDR3 is 14 residues long. The CDR3 spells CASSLSGGQETQYF. The CDR3 DNA reads TGTGCCAGCAGCTTGTCGGGGGGGCAAGAGACCCAGTACTTC.

The genes are TRBV9 and TRBJ2-7, with TRBD1 identical over 7 bases. Looked up from germline, CDR1 is SGDLS and CDR2 is YYNGEE. The V gene end was trimmed by 0 bases and the J gene end by 3 bases; junction bases not matched to a gene: 3. This CDR3 is 14 amino acids long. CDR3: CASSVEGADYEQYF. CDR3 coding DNA: TGTGCCAGCAGCGTAGAGGGGGCAGACTACGAGCAGTACTTC.